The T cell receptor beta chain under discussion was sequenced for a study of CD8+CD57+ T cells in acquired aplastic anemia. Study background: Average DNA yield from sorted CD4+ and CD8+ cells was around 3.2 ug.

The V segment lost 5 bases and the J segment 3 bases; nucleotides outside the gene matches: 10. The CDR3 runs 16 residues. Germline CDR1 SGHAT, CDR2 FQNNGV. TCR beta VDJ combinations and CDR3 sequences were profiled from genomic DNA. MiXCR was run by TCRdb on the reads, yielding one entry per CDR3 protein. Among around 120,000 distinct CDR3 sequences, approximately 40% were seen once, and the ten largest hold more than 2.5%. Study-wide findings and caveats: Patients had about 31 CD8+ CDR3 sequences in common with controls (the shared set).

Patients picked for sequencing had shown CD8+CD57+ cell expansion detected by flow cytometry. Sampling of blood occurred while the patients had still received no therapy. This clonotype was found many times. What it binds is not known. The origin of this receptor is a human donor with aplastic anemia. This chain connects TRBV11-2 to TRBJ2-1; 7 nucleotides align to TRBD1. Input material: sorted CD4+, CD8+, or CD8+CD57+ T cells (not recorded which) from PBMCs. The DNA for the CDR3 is TGTGCCAGCAGCCATAAGATGGGACAGAACTACAATGAGCAGTTCTTC. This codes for CASSHKMGQNYNEQFF.